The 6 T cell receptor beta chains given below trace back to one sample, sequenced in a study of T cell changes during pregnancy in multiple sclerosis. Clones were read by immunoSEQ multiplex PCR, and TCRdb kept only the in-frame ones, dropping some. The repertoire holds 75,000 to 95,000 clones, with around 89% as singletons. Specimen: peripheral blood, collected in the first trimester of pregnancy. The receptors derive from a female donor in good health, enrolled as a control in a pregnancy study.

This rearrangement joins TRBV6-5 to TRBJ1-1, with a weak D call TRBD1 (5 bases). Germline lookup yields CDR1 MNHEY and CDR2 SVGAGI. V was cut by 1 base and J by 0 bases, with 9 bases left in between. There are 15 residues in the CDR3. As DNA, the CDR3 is TGTGCCAGCAGTTACTACAGGACCCTGAACACTGAAGCTTTCTTT. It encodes CASSYYRTLNTEAFF.

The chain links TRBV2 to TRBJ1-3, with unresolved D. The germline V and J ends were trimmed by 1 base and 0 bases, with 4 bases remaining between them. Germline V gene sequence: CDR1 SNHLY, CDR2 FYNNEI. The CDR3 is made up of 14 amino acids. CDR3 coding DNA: TGTGCCAGCAGTGAAGGACTCTCTGGAAACACCATATATTTT. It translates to CASSEGLSGNTIYF.

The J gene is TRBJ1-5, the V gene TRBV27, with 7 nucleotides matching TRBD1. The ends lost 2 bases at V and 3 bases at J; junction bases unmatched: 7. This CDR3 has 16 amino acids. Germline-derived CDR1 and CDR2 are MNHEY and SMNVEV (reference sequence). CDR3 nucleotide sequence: TGTGCCAGCAGTTTAAAGGGCAGGGGGGCCAATCAGCCCCAGCATTTT. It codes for CASSLKGRGANQPQHF.

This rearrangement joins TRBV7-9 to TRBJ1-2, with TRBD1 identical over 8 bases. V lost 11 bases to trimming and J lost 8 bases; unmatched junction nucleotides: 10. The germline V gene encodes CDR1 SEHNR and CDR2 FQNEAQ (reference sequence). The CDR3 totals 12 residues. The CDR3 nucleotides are TGTGCCGGCGTACAGGGGGAGGGCGGCTACACCTTC. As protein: CAGVQGEGGYTF.

The CDR3: CASSLLAGGTKNIQYF. CDR3 coding DNA: TGTGCCAGCAGCTTACTAGCGGGGGGTACCAAAAACATTCAGTACTTC. The chain recombines TRBV5-4 with TRBJ2-4, with TRBD2 identical over 12 bases. This CDR3 has 16 residues. Germline V gene data show CDR1 as SGHNT and CDR2 as YYREEE (reference sequence). The V segment lost 2 bases and the J segment 2 bases; nucleotides outside the gene matches: 2.

CDR3 region: CASARLAGASYNEQFF. The CDR3 DNA follows: TGTGCCAGTGCCCGACTAGCGGGGGCCTCCTACAATGAGCAGTTCTTC. This chain joins TRBV19 and TRBJ2-1; 12 bases are shared with TRBD2. The length of the CDR3 is 16 residues. CDR1 LNHDA and CDR2 SQIVND come from the germline V gene (reference sequence). V lost 8 bases and J lost 0; bases outside the gene matches: 5.